This paragraph reports one TCR beta chain. This CDR3 comprises 12 residues. The V end was cut by 5 bases, the J end by 1 base, with 8 bases between. Germline lookup yields CDR1 GTSNPN and CDR2 SVGIG (reference sequence). The method was immunoSEQ multiplex PCR; TCRdb's version includes in-frame clones alone and lacks a portion of them. The repertoire includes some 17,000 clones, about 80% of them detected once, and roughly 20% sits in the top ten. The sample belongs to a study of somatic mutations in cytotoxic T cells in rheumatoid arthritis. J is TRBJ1-1 and V is TRBV30, with D perhaps matching TRBD1 (5 bases). The material sequenced was CD8+ T cells sorted from blood. The receptor comes from an adult with rheumatoid arthritis. The CDR3 bases are TGTGCCTGGGATACAGGGAACACTGAAGCTTTCTTT. This encodes CAWDTGNTEAFF.